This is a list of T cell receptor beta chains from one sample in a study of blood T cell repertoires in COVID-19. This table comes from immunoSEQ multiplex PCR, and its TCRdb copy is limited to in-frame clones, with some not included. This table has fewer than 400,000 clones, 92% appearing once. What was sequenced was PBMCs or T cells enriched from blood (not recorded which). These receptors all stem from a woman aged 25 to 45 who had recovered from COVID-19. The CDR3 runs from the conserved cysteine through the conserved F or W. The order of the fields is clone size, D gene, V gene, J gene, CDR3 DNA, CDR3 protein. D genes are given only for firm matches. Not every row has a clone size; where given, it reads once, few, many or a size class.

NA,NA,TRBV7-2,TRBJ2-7,TGTGCCAGCAGCTTCTATGAGTCAAGCGAGCAGTACTTC,CASSFYESSEQYF
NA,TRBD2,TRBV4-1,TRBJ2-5,TGCGCCAGCAGCCAATTGGCGGGAGGTCTAGAGACCCAGTACTTC,CASSQLAGGLETQYF
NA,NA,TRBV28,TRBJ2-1,TGTGCCAGCAGTTGGGGGCCCAATGAGCAGTTCTTC,CASSWGPNEQFF
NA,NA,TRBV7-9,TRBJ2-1,TGTGCCAGCAGCTTAGAGGAGGGACAGCTTATTGAGCAGTTCTTC,CASSLEEGQLIEQFF
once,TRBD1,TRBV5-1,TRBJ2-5,TGCGCCAGCAGCTCCCGAGGGACAGGGTTGGAGACCCAGTACTTC,CASSSRGTGLETQYF
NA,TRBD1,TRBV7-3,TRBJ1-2,TGTGCCAGCAGCTTAACGGGACAGGGGATGTCTTATGGCTACACCTTC,CASSLTGQGMSYGYTF
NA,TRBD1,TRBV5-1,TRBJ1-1,TGCGCCAGCAGCTCACAGGGGCCTCTTAACACTGAAGCTTTCTTT,CASSSQGPLNTEAFF
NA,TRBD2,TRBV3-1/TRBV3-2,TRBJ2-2,TGTGCCAGCAGACCAAGCGGGGGTGACGGGGAGCTGTTTTTT,CASRPSGGDGELFF
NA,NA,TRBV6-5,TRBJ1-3,TGTGCCAGCAGCACCGGACACGCAGGAAACACCATATATTTT,CASSTGHAGNTIYF
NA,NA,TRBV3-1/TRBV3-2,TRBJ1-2,TGTGCCAGCAGCCATAAGAGGGGGACCTACTATGGCTACACCTTC,CASSHKRGTYYGYTF
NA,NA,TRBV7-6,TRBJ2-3,TGTGCCAGCAGCTCGCGGGTCACAGATACGCAGTATTTT,CASSSRVTDTQYF
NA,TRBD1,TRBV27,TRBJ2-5,TGTGCCAGCAGTCCCAGGGGGCTCAACCAAGAGACCCAGTACTTC,CASSPRGLNQETQYF
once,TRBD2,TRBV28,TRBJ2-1,TGTGCCAGCAGTTTAGAGGCTAGCGGGAGGTCCTACAATGAGCAGTTCTTC,CASSLEASGRSYNEQFF
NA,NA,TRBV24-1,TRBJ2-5,TGTGCCACCAGTGTGGGGCAGCAAGAGACCCAGTACTTC,CATSVGQQETQYF
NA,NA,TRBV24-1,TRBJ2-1,TGTGCCACCAGTGATTTGCAGGGGTCTCCTGTTGATGAGCAGTTCTTC,CATSDLQGSPVDEQFF
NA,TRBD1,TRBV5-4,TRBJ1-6,TGTGCCAGCAGCTTAGGGGGACAGTATAATTCACCCCTCCACTTT,CASSLGGQYNSPLHF
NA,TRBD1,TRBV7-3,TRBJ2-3,TGTGCCAGCAGCTTAACGGGACAGGGTACAGATACGCAGTATTTT,CASSLTGQGTDTQYF
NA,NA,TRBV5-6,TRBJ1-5,TGTGCCAGCAGCTTTGCGAGCCAGGGGCCCCAGCATTTT,CASSFASQGPQHF
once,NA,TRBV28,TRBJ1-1,TGTGCCAGCCTCCCCCCAGGGTGGAAAAACACTGAAGCTTTCTTT,CASLPPGWKNTEAFF
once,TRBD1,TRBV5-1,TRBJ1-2,TGCGCCAGCAGCACGGGACAGGGAATTGGAGGCTACACCTTC,CASSTGQGIGGYTF
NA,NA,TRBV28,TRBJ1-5,TGTGCCAGCAGTCCTACAGGGATCGGTCATCAGCCCCAGCATTTT,CASSPTGIGHQPQHF
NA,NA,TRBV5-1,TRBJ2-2,TGCGCCAGCAGCGTCCGGGTCTTCACCGGGGAGCTGTTTTTT,CASSVRVFTGELFF
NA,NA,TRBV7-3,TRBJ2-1,TGTGCCAGCAGCTTGGGACTCCCCGGCAATGAGCAGTTCTTC,CASSLGLPGNEQFF